This T cell receptor (beta chain) was sequenced during a study of T cell responses to AZD1222 COVID-19 vaccine. This CDR3 spans 14 amino acids. Looked up from germline, CDR1 is MDHEN and CDR2 is SYDVKM. V gave up 6 bases and J gave up 2 bases, with 13 bases separating them. The assay was immunoSEQ multiplex PCR, and TCRdb's table has in-frame clones only and misses some. Found here are about 84,000 clones, approximately 85% of them singletons; the top ten hold about 12%. The chain joins TRBV28 to TRBJ1-1, with D unclear. The sequence was obtained from an adult who received the AZD1222 COVID-19 vaccine. Sequences were derived from peripheral blood, sampled 28 days after the second AZD1222 dose. CDR3 sequence: CASSEAWDNTEAFF. CDR3 nucleotide sequence: TGTGCCAGCAGCGAGGCTTGGGATAACACTGAAGCTTTCTTT. Using reference TRBV28 and TRBJ1-1 for the parts outside the CDR3, the full variable domain is DVKVTQSSRYLVKRTGEKVFLECVQDMDHENMFWYRQDPGLGLRLIYFSYDVKMKEKGDIPEGYSVSREKKERFSLILESASTNQTSMYLCASSEAWDNTEAFFGQGTRLTVV.